These 29 T cell receptor beta chains were all obtained from the same sample, sequenced in a study of blood T cell repertoires in COVID-19. Sequencing used immunoSEQ multiplex PCR; TCRdb keeps in-frame clones, though not all of them. Of 170,000 or so clones in the sample, 85% to 90% are singletons; the top ten hold approximately 7%. The sample was peripheral blood. Source of these receptors: a man aged 50 to 60 with active or convalescent COVID-19.

The chain joins TRBV14 to TRBJ1-1, with a tentative D call TRBD1 (6 bases). CDR1 is SGHDN, CDR2 FVKESK, per germline. V was clipped by 0 bases and J by 5 bases, with 13 bases between them. This CDR3 is built from 15 residues. CDR3 nucleotides: TGTGCCAGCAGCCAAGACGCAGGGGTCGCAACTGAAGCTTTCTTT. It yields the protein CASSQDAGVATEAFF.

V and J are TRBV11-2 and TRBJ2-7; TRBD1 might be the D (5 bases). V lost 5 bases and J 4 bases, leaving 12 bases between the germline ends. CDR3 length: 13 residues. Germline values: CDR1 SGHAT, CDR2 FQNNGV. The chain's CDR3 is CASSPGQGYEQYF. CDR3 coding DNA: TGTGCCAGCAGCCCCGGTCAGGGTTACGAGCAGTACTTC.

The chain carries TRBV2 and TRBJ2-2, with TRBD2 identical over 8 bases. The V gene end was trimmed by 10 bases and the J gene end by 5 bases; junction bases not matched to a gene: 15. The germline V gene encodes CDR1 SNHLY and CDR2 FYNNEI. The CDR3 extends over 16 amino acids. The DNA of the CDR3 is TGTGCCATTAACTATGGGCTAGCGGGCACAACCGGGGAGCTGTTTTTT. Protein product: CAINYGLAGTTGELFF.

This chain connects TRBV9 to TRBJ2-7, with D maybe TRBD1 (5 bases). V lost 3 bases and J 1 base, leaving 8 bases between the germline ends. The CDR3 runs to 13 residues. The germline V gene encodes CDR1 SGDLS and CDR2 YYNGEE. The CDR3 region has the DNA TGTGCCAGCAGCGCACAGGATTCCTACGAGCAGTACTTC. It codes for CASSAQDSYEQYF.

This chain connects TRBV30 to TRBJ1-5; 7 bases align to TRBD1. The germline gives CDR1 GTSNPN, CDR2 SVGIG (reference sequence). The trim removed 0 bases at V and 5 bases at J, leaving 4 bases unmatched. The CDR3 runs to 14 residues. CDR3 in amino acids: CAWSVQGGDQPQHF. CDR3 in DNA: TGTGCCTGGAGTGTCCAGGGGGGCGATCAGCCCCAGCATTTT.

Here the CDR3 DNA reads TGTGCCAGCAGCACTGACAGGGGTTGGGCGAACACTGAAGCTTTCTTT. Translated, it gives CASSTDRGWANTEAFF. This chain links TRBV7-9 with TRBJ1-1, with 8 bases lining up with TRBD1. The trim removed 5 bases at V and 1 base at J, leaving 9 bases unmatched. Germline V gives CDR1 SEHNR, CDR2 FQNEAQ (reference sequence). CDR3 length equals 16 residues. Full variable domain (rest looked up from reference TRBV7-9 and TRBJ1-1): DTGVSQNPRHKITKRGQNVTFRCDPISEHNRLYWYRQTLGQGPEFLTYFQNEAQLEKSRLLSDRFSAERPKGSFSTLEIQRTEQGDSAMYLCASSTDRGWANTEAFFGQGTRLTVV.

This chain connects TRBV6-5 to TRBJ1-5, with unresolved D. Germline assignment: CDR1 MNHEY and CDR2 SVGAGI. V gave up 5 bases and J gave up 5 bases, with 10 bases separating them. This CDR3 is 13 amino acids long. The CDR3: CASSRGIYQPQHF. As DNA, the CDR3 is TGTGCCAGCAGTCGAGGAATATATCAGCCCCAGCATTTT.

The CDR3 DNA reads as TGCGCCAGCAGCTACGGGACAGGGAGCTCCTACGAGCAGTACTTC. This encodes CASSYGTGSSYEQYF. The chain joins TRBV4-3 to TRBJ2-7; 9 nucleotides agree with TRBD1. The length of the CDR3 is 15 residues. Germline values: CDR1 LGHNA, CDR2 YSLEER. The ends lost 5 bases at V and 0 bases at J; junction bases unmatched: 5.

The chain has TRBV29-1 and TRBJ1-6, with no clear D. Germline values: CDR1 SQVTM, CDR2 ANQGSEA. The V and J ends lost 5 bases and 8 bases respectively, with 13 bases between them. This CDR3 has 13 residues. CDR3 amino acids: CSVMTTLDSPLHF. In nucleotides, the CDR3 is TGCAGCGTTATGACAACGTTAGATTCACCCCTCCACTTT.

The genes are TRBV24-1 and TRBJ1-4; the match to TRBD1 covers 9 bases. CDR3 size: 18 residues. The germline CDR1 and CDR2 sequences are KGHDR and SFDVKD. With 4 bases clipped from V and 7 bases from J, the junction kept 15 bases outside the gene matches. The CDR3 DNA is TGTGCCACCAGTGACCCCGGGACAGGGACGGGCAATGGTGAAAAACTGTTTTTT. This sequence encodes CATSDPGTGTGNGEKLFF.

This chain connects TRBV5-1 to TRBJ1-1, with 10 bases aligning to TRBD1. V shed 5 bases and J 2 bases; nucleotides not matched to a gene: 6. The CDR3 is made up of 15 amino acids. Germline CDR1 is SGHRS and CDR2 is YFSETQ. The CDR3 reads CASSSGTGVNTEAFF. The DNA for the CDR3 is TGCGCCAGCAGTTCCGGGACAGGGGTTAACACTGAAGCTTTCTTT. The entire variable domain, with the rest obtained from reference TRBV5-1 and TRBJ1-1, is as follows: KAGVTQTPRYLIKTRGQQVTLSCSPISGHRSVSWYQQTPGQGLQFLFEYFSETQRNKGNFPGRFSGRQFSNSRSEMNVSTLELGDSALYLCASSSGTGVNTEAFFGQGTRLTVV.

The chain is built from TRBV19 and TRBJ1-2; the match to TRBD1 covers 10 bases. This CDR3 region has 14 residues. Germline V gene sequence: CDR1 LNHDA, CDR2 SQIVND (reference sequence). The J segment lost 4 bases and the V segment lost 7 bases, leaving 6 bases of the junction unmatched. The CDR3 sequence is CASIPTGGFYGYTF. The CDR3 bases are TGTGCCAGTATTCCGACAGGGGGCTTCTATGGCTACACCTTC. Full variable domain (rest looked up from reference TRBV19 and TRBJ1-2): DGGITQSPKYLFRKEGQNVTLSCEQNLNHDAMYWYRQDPGQGLRLIYYSQIVNDFQKGDIAEGYSVSREKKESFPLTVTSAQKNPTAFYLCASIPTGGFYGYTFGSGTRLTVV.

This clone came up a few times. Within the sample, other DNA sequences also encode this same CDR3. The chain uses TRBV7-8 and TRBJ2-7; TRBD1 matches 7 bases. The CDR3 totals 12 residues. Germline CDR1 SGHVS, CDR2 FQNEAQ. V lost 5 bases and J lost 3; bases outside the gene matches: 1. The CDR3 region has the DNA TGTGCCAGCAGCCCAGGGGGCTACGAGCAGTACTTC. This sequence encodes CASSPGGYEQYF.

The rearrangement links TRBV4-2 to TRBJ2-6; tentative D call: TRBD2 (6 bases). The V end lost 1 base, the J end lost 0 bases, and 13 bases lay between the germline ends. This CDR3 spans 18 amino acids. CDR1 and CDR2 (germline): LGHNA, YNFKEQ. This CDR3 is CASSQGAGRISGANVLTF. The DNA of the CDR3 is TGTGCCAGCAGCCAAGGGGCGGGGAGGATCTCTGGGGCCAACGTCCTGACTTTC.

This clone was seen a single time. This CDR3 reads CASSQVWGGRGEAFF. DNA for the CDR3: TGTGCCAGCAGCCAAGTTTGGGGGGGTCGAGGTGAAGCTTTCTTT. The rearrangement links TRBV4-2 to TRBJ1-1; D perhaps matches TRBD1 (5 bases). CDR1 is LGHNA, CDR2 YNFKEQ, per germline. The CDR3 spans 15 residues. V was clipped by 1 base and J by 7 bases, with 16 bases between them.

The chain uses TRBV21-1 and TRBJ2-7; TRBD2 is the table's D call, not checked against the DNA. TRBV21-1 is labeled a pseudogene. This CDR3 region has 19 residues. CDR3 nucleotide sequence: TGTGCCAGCAGCAAAGCTGGACTAGGTCTTTATGCCTTGTCCTACGAGCAGTACTTC. It codes for CASSKAGLGLYALSYEQYF.

This clone was seen only once. The genes are TRBV4-3 and TRBJ2-3; D gene uncertain. V shed 0 bases and J shed 0 bases, with 10 bases lying between them. The CDR3 totals 16 residues. CDR1 LGHNA and CDR2 YSLEER come from the germline V gene. The CDR3: CASSQEVHPSTDTQYF. In nucleotides, the CDR3 is TGCGCCAGCAGCCAAGAGGTACACCCCAGCACAGATACGCAGTATTTT.

The rearrangement uses TRBV6-1 and TRBJ2-5; 7 bases are a match to TRBD1. The CDR3 totals 13 residues. Germline V gene lookup returns CDR1 MNHNS and CDR2 SASEGT. J was trimmed by 9 bases and V by 3 bases; bases with no gene match: 7. The DNA of the CDR3 is TGTGCCAGCAGTGATAGGACAGGCAGTGCCCAGTACTTC. This translates into CASSDRTGSAQYF.

The chain has TRBV19 and TRBJ1-2, with 8 positions matching TRBD1. This CDR3 is built from 12 residues. The germline gives CDR1 LNHDA, CDR2 SQIVND (reference sequence). The V and J ends lost 9 bases and 7 bases, in that order; junction bases with no gene match: 7. Here the CDR3 reads CASLDRVAGYTF. The CDR3 bases are TGTGCCAGCCTGGACAGGGTGGCTGGCTACACCTTC. Supplemented by reference TRBV19 and TRBJ1-2, the full variable domain reads DGGITQSPKYLFRKEGQNVTLSCEQNLNHDAMYWYRQDPGQGLRLIYYSQIVNDFQKGDIAEGYSVSREKKESFPLTVTSAQKNPTAFYLCASLDRVAGYTFGSGTRLTVV.

This chain uses TRBV19 with TRBJ2-4; perhaps TRBD1 as D (6 bases). This CDR3 comprises 14 residues. Trimming cost V 8 bases and J 0 bases, with 11 bases left between them. In germline, CDR1 is LNHDA, CDR2 SQIVND (reference sequence). The CDR3 sequence is CASRQEVAKNIQYF. The CDR3 region has the DNA TGTGCCAGTCGACAGGAAGTAGCCAAAAACATTCAGTACTTC.

The CDR3 DNA sequence: TGTGCCAGCAGCTTAAGCGGGAGGGAAAACATTCAGTACTTC. Translating gives CASSLSGRENIQYF. This chain connects TRBV11-2 to TRBJ2-4, with 10 bases that match TRBD2. The length of the CDR3 is 14 residues. The V segment lost 2 bases and the J segment 5 bases; nucleotides outside the gene matches: 0. Germline V gives CDR1 SGHAT, CDR2 FQNNGV.

Concerning this clone: At one of its ends the junction is not consistent with the germline gene, which may arise from a read error. The chain combines TRBV5-6 with TRBJ2-2; D is possibly TRBD2 (5 bases). Per the germline V gene, CDR1 is SGHDT and CDR2 is YYEEEE. This CDR3 contains 14 residues. The DNA of the CDR3 is TGTGCCAGCACATACTCCGGTTTACACCGGGGAGCTGTTTTT. Its protein is CASTYSGLHRGAVF.

The chain uses TRBV3-1 (or the pseudogene TRBV3-2) and TRBJ2-3, with 9 bases fitting TRBD1. Trimming removed 4 bases from V and 0 bases from J; junction bases left unmatched: 5. Germline-derived CDR1 and CDR2 are LGHDT and YNNKEL (reference sequence). CDR3 length: 16 residues. The CDR3 loop reads CASSPSTGGSTDTQYF. The DNA for the CDR3 is TGTGCCAGCAGCCCCTCGACAGGGGGTAGCACAGATACGCAGTATTTT.

The rearrangement joins TRBV5-1 to TRBJ2-5, with D perhaps TRBD2 (7 bases). The CDR3 is 16 amino acids. V was shortened by 5 bases and J by 2 bases, with 19 bases between the two germline ends. Germline V gene lookup returns CDR1 SGHRS and CDR2 YFSETQ. The CDR3 DNA is TGCGCCAGCAGACTACAGGGCGGGGGCCATCAAGAGACCCAGTACTTC. Translating gives CASRLQGGGHQETQYF.

This chain connects TRBV5-1 to TRBJ1-5; the D is unclear. Germline V lookup: CDR1 SGHRS, CDR2 YFSETQ. The CDR3 is made up of 15 amino acids. With 2 bases removed from V and 0 bases from J, the gap between germline ends came to 9 bases. CDR3 loop: CASSFAGLSNQPQHF. As DNA, the CDR3 is TGCGCCAGCAGCTTCGCAGGACTTAGCAATCAGCCCCAGCATTTT.

The rearrangement links TRBV4-1 to TRBJ2-7, with a possible D match to TRBD1 (5 bases). The CDR3 has 14 residues. The V gene lost 0 bases and the J gene lost 3 bases, with 9 bases spanning the gap. Germline V gene data show CDR1 as MGHRA and CDR2 as YSYEKL. DNA for the CDR3: TGCGCCAGCAGCCAAGAAAGGCAGGGCTACGAGCAGTACTTC. Protein sequence: CASSQERQGYEQYF.

This chain uses TRBV30 with TRBJ1-1, with D perhaps matching TRBD1 (5 bases). Trimming took 6 bases from V and 7 from J, leaving 12 bases between them. CDR3 size: 11 residues. Per the germline V gene, CDR1 is GTSNPN and CDR2 is SVGIG (reference sequence). CDR3 coding DNA: TGTGCCTGCCACAGGCGGGGTGAAGCTTTCTTT. Protein product: CACHRRGEAFF.

The chain combines TRBV2 with TRBJ2-5; 8 bases are shared with TRBD2. The CDR3 is 15 residues long. Germline V gene sequence: CDR1 SNHLY, CDR2 FYNNEI. J was trimmed by 1 base and V by 5 bases; bases with no gene match: 6. CDR3 residues: CASSQLAAFQETQYF. In nucleotides, the CDR3 is TGTGCCAGCAGTCAACTAGCGGCCTTCCAAGAGACCCAGTACTTC.

The J gene is TRBJ2-3, the V gene TRBV7-9, with TRBD2 matching over 13 bases. The germline CDR1 and CDR2 sequences are SEHNR and FQNEAQ (reference sequence). The CDR3 runs 17 residues. The V segment lost 5 bases and the J segment 0 bases; nucleotides outside the gene matches: 5. CDR3 region: CASSRLAGGPSTDTQYF. The CDR3 nucleotides read TGTGCCAGCAGCCGACTAGCGGGGGGCCCAAGCACAGATACGCAGTATTTT.